Sequencing of this TCR beta chain was carried out in a study of blood T cell repertoires in COVID-19. About the study: Spain, Italy and the United States supplied samples that represented acute and convalescent COVID-19.

TCRdb's copy holds only in-frame clones and misses some; the assay was immunoSEQ multiplex PCR. This sample carries around 39,000 clones, roughly 88% of them seen once, and the ten largest clones take roughly a tenth. The CDR3 is 14 residues long. V lost 6 bases to trimming and J lost 8 bases; unmatched junction nucleotides: 9. Looked up from germline, CDR1 is MNHEY and CDR2 is SVGAGI. The specimen sequenced was peripheral blood. This receptor was taken from a human donor in a cohort sampled during active COVID-19. The chain carries TRBV6-5 and TRBJ1-4; 7 nucleotides line up with TRBD1. Here the CDR3 DNA reads TGTGCCAGCAGAAAGGGGGCGCCGGGGGAAAAACTGTTTTTT. Its protein product is CASRKGAPGEKLFF.